This T cell receptor beta chain was retrieved from a study of CD8+ T cells in alopecia areata (dated by TCRdb to about 2018). A note on the overall study: The treated patients, all with moderate-to-severe alopecia areata, were enrolled in an open-label pilot trial of oral tofacitinib given at 5 to 10 mg twice daily. Patients received tofacitinib for 6 to 18 months and were then followed off drug for 6 months to check for delayed response and recurrence. For the treated patients, the SALT score, which quantifies what percentage of scalp surface area is affected, served as the measure of disease severity. The study used high-throughput TCRbeta sequencing to examine T cell clonal expansion in alopecia areata, in both the C3H/HeJ mouse model and human patients. Human TCRbeta sequencing covered scalp tissue and sorted CD4+ and CD8+ peripheral blood T cells from patchy and totalis/universalis alopecia areata patients and healthy controls. Biopsies were taken from tofacitinib-treated patients at baseline and again at 4 and 24 weeks into treatment, and several of those patients also had a later scalp biopsy. Clonality in the scalp was compared among normal scalp (n=4), patchy alopecia areata scalp (n=8), and alopecia totalis/universalis scalp (n=8). The RNA source kit depended on sample type: the PAXgene miRNA kit for fixed scalp, the miRNeasy kit for PBMCs, and the RNeasy kit for mouse skin. Amplification of TCRbeta CDR3 regions was done by immunoSEQ multiplex PCR using 35 Vbeta forward primers and 13 Jbeta reverse primers. On the study overall, not on this receptor specifically: Shared TCR sequences between patients were less evident than in mice, which may be partly attributable to HLA diversity in the patient population. Resident alphabeta T cells in normal human skin are also sequenced, complicating scalp TCR repertoire analysis, unlike mouse skin dominated by gammadelta T cells. Many expanded lesional clones were found to persist in scalp and blood during tofacitinib treatment, and relapse after treatment cessation may be partly explained by this persistence. Because the treated cohort was small and had only one nonresponder, larger studies are needed to examine links between baseline CD8+ expansion and response. Compared with normal scalp, lesional scalp, particularly in alopecia totalis/universalis, had higher clonality and more expanded CD8+ clones, which suggests antigenic drive. Tofacitinib significantly lowered scalp clonality and the number of expanded CD8+ clones among the top 100 scalp clones.

The receptor library was made with the immunoSEQ multiplex PCR assay. To provide template for TCR sequencing, every sample had RNA extracted and reverse transcribed into cDNA. SuperScript III was used for first-strand cDNA synthesis, primed with a 2:1 mix of oligo-dT and random hexamers. A synthetic immune receptor repertoire was used to measure amplification bias, and any remaining bias was corrected computationally. The original pipeline was this. After raw reads were preprocessed to remove errors, the CDR3 was defined following IMGT conventions as running from the conserved cysteine to phenylalanine. Clonality was calculated as 1 minus Shannon entropy normalized by log2 of the number of productive unique TCRs. CD4 or CD8 identity of scalp clones was inferred by cross-referencing scalp TCRbeta sequences with sorted blood CD4 and CD8 repertoires. The clones in this table, taken by TCRdb from immuneACCESS, are in-frame only. Not every clone is retained; where verified, under half of the shortfall comes from an unresolved V gene, and the cause of the rest is unknown. V and J calls and clone size are as listed in that table; D and trimming were resolved from the DNA. This sample comprises hundreds of thousands of clones, 60% of them detected only once. The ten most abundant clones make up roughly 0.88% of the sample.

The treatment or condition label of this sample denotes: oral pan-JAK inhibitor, 5-10 mg twice daily. Lesional scalp punch biopsies and peripheral blood were obtained from alopecia areata patients. PBMCs were isolated by density centrifugation and stained for CD3, CD4 and CD8, after which CD4+ and CD8+ T cells were sorted on a FACSAria. V is reduced by 6 bases and J by 2 bases, leaving a spacing of 10 bases between them. Taken from cysteine to phenylalanine, the CDR3 has 13 residues. Just the 39-base CDR3 DNA is kept, in frame starting at base 1. Per the germline V gene, SNHLY is the CDR1 and FYNNEI is the CDR2. About this clone itself: Its binding antigen is unknown. The record has no base qualities; no much larger clone is one base away. Additional DNA sequences in this sample encode the identical CDR3.

Specimen: CD4+ T cells sorted from blood, collected around week 53, from a patient treated with tofacitinib. The chain was built from TRBV2 and TRBJ2-5; the D gene assignment is ambiguous. The clonotype comes from a human donor with alopecia areata. The nucleotide sequence is given as TGTGCCAGCAGCGTAGGACGGCAAGAGACCCAGTACTTC. Its protein is CASSVGRQETQYF.